The 7 T cell receptor beta chains in this list originate from one sample, sequenced in a study of T cell responses to AZD1222 COVID-19 vaccine. Method: immunoSEQ multiplex PCR; TCRdb's copy keeps in-frame clones and lacks some. The table has 90,000 to 120,000 clones, around 94% seen once. Sequenced material: peripheral blood, taken on day 0 of AZD1222 vaccination. The receptors were gathered from an adult in good health.

This chain links TRBV27 with TRBJ1-2; D not certain. The CDR3 is made up of 15 amino acids. Trimming took 8 bases from V and 0 from J, leaving 16 bases between them. In germline, CDR1 is MNHEY, CDR2 SMNVEV (reference sequence). The CDR3 protein is CASQSGAPPNYGYTF. CDR3 nucleotide sequence: TGTGCCAGCCAGTCCGGCGCACCCCCTAACTATGGCTACACCTTC.

This clone appeared a few times. Different DNA sequences within this sample yield the same CDR3. The J gene is TRBJ1-1, the V gene TRBV6-5, with D possibly TRBD1 on 5 matching bases. In germline, CDR1 is MNHEY, CDR2 SVGAGI. This CDR3 is built from 15 residues. V lost 0 bases and J 2 bases, leaving 10 bases between the germline ends. CDR3 sequence: CASSYSKQGNTEAFF. The DNA for the CDR3 is TGTGCCAGCAGTTACTCGAAGCAGGGTAACACTGAAGCTTTCTTT.

V gene TRBV27 combines with J gene TRBJ2-7; D is possibly TRBD1 or TRBD2 (5 bases each). The ends were cut back, 5 bases at V and 3 bases at J, with 20 bases in the middle. This CDR3 has 16 amino acids. Germline CDR1 and CDR2: MNHEY and SMNVEV (reference sequence). CDR3 bases: TGTGCCAGCAGTCCCACCCCGGGTGGGGGTCGCTACGAGCAGTACTTC. It encodes CASSPTPGGGRYEQYF.

This CDR3 is CASSLGLGQGAGNTIYF. The CDR3 region has the DNA TGTGCCAGCAGCTTGGGTCTGGGCCAGGGGGCTGGAAACACCATATATTTT. The rearrangement uses TRBV5-4 and TRBJ1-3, with 7 bases lining up with TRBD1. Germline assignment: CDR1 SGHNT and CDR2 YYREEE (reference sequence). J lost 2 bases, V lost 0 bases, and 8 bases had no gene match. This CDR3 region has 17 residues.

The chain recombines TRBV6-5 with TRBJ2-1; 9 bases line up with TRBD2. V lost 4 bases to trimming and J lost 8 bases; unmatched junction nucleotides: 12. This CDR3 has 16 residues. Per the germline V gene, CDR1 is MNHEY and CDR2 is SVGAGI. CDR3 loop: CASSWSPGLASDEQFF. In nucleotides, the CDR3 is TGTGCCAGCAGTTGGTCTCCGGGACTAGCAAGCGATGAGCAGTTCTTC.

The chain recombines TRBV29-1 with TRBJ2-5, with unresolved D. Germline V lookup: CDR1 SQVTM, CDR2 ANQGSEA. This CDR3 comprises 14 residues. The V end was cut by 4 bases, the J end by 3 bases, with 15 bases between. In DNA form, the CDR3 reads TGCAGCGTTGGGAGCGTCCTAAAGAAAGAGACCCAGTACTTC. It is translated as CSVGSVLKKETQYF. The whole variable domain, filled in from reference TRBV29-1 and TRBJ2-5, reads SAVISQKPSRDICQRGTSLTIQCQVDSQVTMMFWYRQQPGQSLTLIATANQGSEATYESGFVIDKFPISRPNLTFSTLTVSNMSPEDSSIYLCSVGSVLKKETQYFGPGTRLLVL.

The rearrangement joins TRBV5-1 to TRBJ1-6; tentatively, D is TRBD1 (6 bases). The CDR3 contains 15 residues. Germline V lookup: CDR1 SGHRS, CDR2 YFSETQ. V was clipped by 0 bases and J by 2 bases, with 6 bases between them. The CDR3 nucleotides read TGCGCCAGCAGCTTGGACAGGGCCTATAATTCACCCCTCCACTTT. Translating it yields CASSLDRAYNSPLHF.